This TCR beta chain derives from a study of identical twins. Overall study findings and caveats: The presence of invariant MAIT and iNKT cells could partly confound analyses of zero-insertion sequences. Weaker excess sharing between twins was seen in beta out-of-frame sequences. Twins shared out-of-frame alpha sequences with excess low generation probability.

The table lists this clonotype with a few counts. What it binds is not known. Template switching created a universal primer site, and the cDNA included unique molecular identifiers. From the 5' RACE reads, TCRdb called clonotypes with MiXCR, one entry per CDR3 protein. The sample holds a few hundred thousand distinct CDR3 sequences; approximately 8.7% are singletons and the top ten take under 10%. This CDR3 contains 13 residues. The germline V gene encodes CDR1 SGHRS and CDR2 YFSETQ. V gave up 5 bases and J gave up 7 bases, with 16 bases separating them. This receptor was taken from a woman aged 50 to 60 in good health. The chain combines TRBV5-1 with TRBJ2-7; no definite D call. The specimen was naive T cells sorted from blood. As DNA, the CDR3 is TGCGCCAGCAGGAGCCAGGACCTCCAAGAGCAGTACTTC. Protein: CASRSQDLQEQYF.